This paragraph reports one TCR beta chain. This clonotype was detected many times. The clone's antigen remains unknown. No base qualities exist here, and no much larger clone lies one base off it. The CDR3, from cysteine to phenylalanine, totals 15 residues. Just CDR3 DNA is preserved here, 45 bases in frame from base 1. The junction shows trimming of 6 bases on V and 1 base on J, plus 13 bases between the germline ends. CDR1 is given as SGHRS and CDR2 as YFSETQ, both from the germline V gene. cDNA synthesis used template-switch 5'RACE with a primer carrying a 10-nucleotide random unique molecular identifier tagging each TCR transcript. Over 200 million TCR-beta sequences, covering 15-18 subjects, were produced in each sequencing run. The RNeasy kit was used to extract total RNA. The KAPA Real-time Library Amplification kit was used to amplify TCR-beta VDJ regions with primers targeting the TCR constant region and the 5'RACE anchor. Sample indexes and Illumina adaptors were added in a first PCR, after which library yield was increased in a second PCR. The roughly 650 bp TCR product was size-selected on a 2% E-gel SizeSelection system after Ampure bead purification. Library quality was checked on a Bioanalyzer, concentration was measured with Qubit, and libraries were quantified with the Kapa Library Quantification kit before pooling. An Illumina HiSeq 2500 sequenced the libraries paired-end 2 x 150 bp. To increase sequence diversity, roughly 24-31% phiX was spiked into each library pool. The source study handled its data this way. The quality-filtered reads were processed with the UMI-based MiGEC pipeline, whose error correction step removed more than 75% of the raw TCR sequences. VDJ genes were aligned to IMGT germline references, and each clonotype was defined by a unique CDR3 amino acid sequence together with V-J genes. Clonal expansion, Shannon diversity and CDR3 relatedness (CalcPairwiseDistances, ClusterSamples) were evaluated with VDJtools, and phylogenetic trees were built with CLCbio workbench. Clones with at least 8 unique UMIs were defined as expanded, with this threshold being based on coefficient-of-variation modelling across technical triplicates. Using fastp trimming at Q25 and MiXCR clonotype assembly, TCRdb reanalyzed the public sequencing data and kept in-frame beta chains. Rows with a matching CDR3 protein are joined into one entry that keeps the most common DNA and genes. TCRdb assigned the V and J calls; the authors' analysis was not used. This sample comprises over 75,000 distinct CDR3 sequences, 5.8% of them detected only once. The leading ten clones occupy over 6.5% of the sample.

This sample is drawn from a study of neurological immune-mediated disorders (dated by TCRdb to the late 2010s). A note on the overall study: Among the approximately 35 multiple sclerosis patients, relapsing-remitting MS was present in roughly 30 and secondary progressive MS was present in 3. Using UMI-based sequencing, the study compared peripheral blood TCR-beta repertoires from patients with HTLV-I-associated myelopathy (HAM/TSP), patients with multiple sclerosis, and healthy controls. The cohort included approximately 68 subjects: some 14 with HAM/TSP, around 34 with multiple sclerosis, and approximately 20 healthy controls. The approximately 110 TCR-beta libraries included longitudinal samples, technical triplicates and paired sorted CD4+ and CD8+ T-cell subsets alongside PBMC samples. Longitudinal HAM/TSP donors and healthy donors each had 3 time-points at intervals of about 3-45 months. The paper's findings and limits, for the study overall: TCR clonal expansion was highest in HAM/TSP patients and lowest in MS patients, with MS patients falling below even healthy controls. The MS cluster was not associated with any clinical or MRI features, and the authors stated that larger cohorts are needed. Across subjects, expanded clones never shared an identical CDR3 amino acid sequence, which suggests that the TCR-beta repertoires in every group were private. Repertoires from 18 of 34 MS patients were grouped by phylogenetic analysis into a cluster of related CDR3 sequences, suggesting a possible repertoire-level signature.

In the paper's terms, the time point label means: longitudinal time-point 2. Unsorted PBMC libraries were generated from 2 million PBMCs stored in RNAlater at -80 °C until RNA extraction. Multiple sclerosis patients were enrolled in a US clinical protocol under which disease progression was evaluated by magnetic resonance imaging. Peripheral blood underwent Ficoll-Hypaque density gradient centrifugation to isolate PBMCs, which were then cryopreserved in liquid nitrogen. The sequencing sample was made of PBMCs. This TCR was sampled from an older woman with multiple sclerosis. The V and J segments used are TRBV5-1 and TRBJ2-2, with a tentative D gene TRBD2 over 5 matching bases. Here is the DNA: TGCGCCAGCAAAGGTGAGGGCCAGAACACCGGGGAGCTGTTTTTT. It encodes CASKGEGQNTGELFF.